This T cell receptor beta chain was recorded in a study of blood T cell repertoires in COVID-19. Across the whole study: Specimens from acute and convalescent COVID-19 originated in the United States, Italy and Spain. Sources were T cells, B-cell-depleted T cells, or PBMCs; the material itself was cDNA or gDNA.

V lost 5 bases and J lost 2; bases outside the gene matches: 2. The CDR3 runs to 13 residues. Germline CDR1 SGHKS, CDR2 YYEKEE (reference sequence). Grouping used clinical history reported by participants in a survey and questionnaire. The data were produced by immunoSEQ multiplex PCR, yet TCRdb's version contains in-frame clones alone and is incomplete. The profile shows roughly 250,000 clones, around 89% of them singletons. This clone has more than one count but fewer than ten. Sequencing was done on a sample of PBMCs or T cells enriched from blood (not recorded which). The chain carries TRBV5-5 and TRBJ1-2; 8 bases map to TRBD1. The TCR comes from a woman aged 40 to 55 with acute COVID-19. CDR3: CASRRQGNYGYTF. CDR3 coding DNA: TGTGCCAGCAGGAGACAGGGGAACTATGGCTACACCTTC.